This is a list of T cell receptor beta chains from one sample in a study of blood T cells in healthy people across ages. TCRdb itself ran the 5' RACE reads through MiXCR, one entry per CDR3 protein. The table lists under 1,000,000 distinct CDR3 sequences, about half of them singletons. The specimen sequenced was blood. The receptor source for this set is a man at least 80 years old in good health. Each CDR3 is given with its conserved first and last residue. The order of the fields is clone size, V gene, J gene, D gene, CDR3 DNA, CDR3 protein. D genes are given only for firm matches. Size is omitted from some rows. Given values are once, few, many or a class for expanded clones.

>.|TRBV5-1|TRBJ2-5|TRBD1
TGCGCCAGCAGCCTCGGACAGGGGCTACTCCGAGAGACCCAGTACTTC
CASSLGQGLLRETQYF
>few|TRBV7-9|TRBJ2-7|.
TGTGCCAGCAGCGTCACCGAAGACAGGCGGAACGAGCAGTACTTC
CASSVTEDRRNEQYF
>.|TRBV25-1|TRBJ2-3|.
TGTGCCAGCAGTGACCCCACCCTAGATACGCAGTATTTT
CASSDPTLDTQYF
>.|TRBV29-1|TRBJ1-2|TRBD1
TGCAGCGCGAACCCCGGACAGGGTAGTCATGGCTACACCTTC
CSANPGQGSHGYTF
>.|TRBV5-5|TRBJ2-3|.
TGTGCCAGCTCCGAGGGCACCGTGGGGGGTCTGTATTTT
CASSEGTVGGLYF
>.|TRBV10-3|TRBJ2-5|TRBD1
TGTGCCATCAGTGAGTCGGACAGGGTGGCGCAGTACTTC
CAISESDRVAQYF
>.|TRBV9|TRBJ1-2|.
TGTGCCAGCAGCGGCCTTAGGGGAGAGGGCCGGGGATTGGGCTACACCTTC
CASSGLRGEGRGLGYTF
>few|TRBV3-1|TRBJ1-2|.
TGTGCCAGCAGCCAAGATGGGGGACGCCAAAGTAGCGGCTACACCTTC
CASSQDGGRQSSGYTF
>.|TRBV4-1|TRBJ1-1|.
TGCGCCAGCAGCCAAGATCAGGCTATGAACACTGAAGCTTTCTTT
CASSQDQAMNTEAFF
>.|TRBV20-1|TRBJ2-7|.
TGCAGTGCTAGTGGGGGGATCAAGGGAGTTGGGCCATACGAGCAGTACTTC
CSASGGIKGVGPYEQYF
>once|TRBV5-5|TRBJ1-1|.
TGTGCCAGCAGCTTATCCGTTCTTGGGACATTGAACACTGAAGCTTTCTTT
CASSLSVLGTLNTEAFF
>.|TRBV20-1|TRBJ2-7|.
TGCAGTGCTAGAGAGGATTACTCCTACGAGCAGTACTTC
CSAREDYSYEQYF
>few|TRBV2|TRBJ2-3|TRBD1
TGTGCCAGCAGCGATCCGGGACAGGCTAGCACAGATACGCAGTATTTT
CASSDPGQASTDTQYF
>.|TRBV7-2|TRBJ1-1|TRBD1
TGTGCCAGCAAACAGGGGGCAAGCAACACTGAAGCTTTCTTT
CASKQGASNTEAFF
>.|TRBV7-6|TRBJ2-7|.
TGTGCCAGCAGCGAGACGACAGGGAGGTACGAGCAGTACTTC
CASSETTGRYEQYF
>.|TRBV7-2|TRBJ2-6|.
TGTGCCAGCAGCCTGACCCCAGGCTCTGGGGCCAACGTCCTGACTTTC
CASSLTPGSGANVLTF
>.|TRBV25-1|TRBJ2-3|.
TGTGCCAGCAGTGTTCCGGGGAAAGATACGCAGTATTTT
CASSVPGKDTQYF
>few|TRBV3-1|TRBJ1-1|.
TGTGCCAGCAGCCAAGTGCCACTAAACACTGAAGCTTTCTTT
CASSQVPLNTEAFF
>.|TRBV4-2|TRBJ1-5|.
TGTGCCAGCAGCCAAGGCTTGGTCAATCAGCCCCAGCATTTT
CASSQGLVNQPQHF
>.|TRBV7-9|TRBJ1-6|.
TGTGCCAGCACCTTGAATTCACCCCTCCACTTT
CASTLNSPLHF
>.|TRBV7-2|TRBJ2-1|.
TGTGCCAGCAGCTTAGCGTGGGAGATCTCCTACAATGAGCGGTTCTTC
CASSLAWEISYNERFF
>.|TRBV29-1|TRBJ2-6|.
TGCAGCGTTGGGGCGGGCCTTAACACTGGGGTCAACGTCCTGACTTTC
CSVGAGLNTGVNVLTF
>few|TRBV2|TRBJ1-2|.
TGTGCCAGCAGTGACGGGCGACAAGGCTATGGCTACACCTTC
CASSDGRQGYGYTF
>.|TRBV12-3/TRBV12-4|TRBJ2-3|TRBD2
TGTGCCAGCAGTTTCTTCGGTGGGGGGGTGGGCACAGATACGCAGTATTTT
CASSFFGGGVGTDTQYF
>many|TRBV20-1|TRBJ2-1|TRBD2
TGCAGTGCTGCGGGACTAGCGGGAGGTTACAATGAGCAGTTCTTC
CSAAGLAGGYNEQFF
>.|TRBV12-3/TRBV12-4|TRBJ1-1|TRBD1
TGTGCCAGCAGTTTAGAAACAGGGGGCGCATCTGAAGCTTTCTTT
CASSLETGGASEAFF
>few|TRBV28|TRBJ1-6|TRBD1
TGTGCCAGCAGAACTACAGGGGACCATTCACCCCTCCACTTT
CASRTTGDHSPLHF
>.|TRBV2|TRBJ2-1|TRBD2
TGTGCCAGCAGTGAAGTAGCGGGAGGGAATGAGCAGTTCTTC
CASSEVAGGNEQFF
>.|TRBV20-1|TRBJ2-5|.
TGCAGTGCTAGAGCAGCACGGGAGACCCAGTACTTC
CSARAARETQYF
>few|TRBV4-3|TRBJ2-7|TRBD2
TGCGCCAGCAGCCGGACCGGGACTATCGGGTACAATGAGCAGTACTTC
CASSRTGTIGYNEQYF
>.|TRBV24-1|TRBJ2-1|TRBD2
TGTGCCACCAGTGATACCGGGACTAGCGGGAGGGCCTCCAATGAGCAGTTCTTC
CATSDTGTSGRASNEQFF
>many|TRBV28|TRBJ2-7|.
TGTGCCAGCACCCTAGGGGGCTCCTACGAGCAGTACTTC
CASTLGGSYEQYF
>few|TRBV12-3/TRBV12-4|TRBJ2-1|.
TGTGCCAGCAGTTTGACCTTATTTGGTGAGCAGTTCTTC
CASSLTLFGEQFF
>.|TRBV7-3|TRBJ2-7|.
TGTGCCAGCAGCTTAATTGTAGGCCACGAGCAGTACTTC
CASSLIVGHEQYF
>.|TRBV7-8|TRBJ2-7|TRBD1
TGTGCCAGCAGCCCGCAGGACAGGGGCATGGGCGAGCAGTACTTC
CASSPQDRGMGEQYF
>.|TRBV7-9|TRBJ2-5|TRBD1
TGTGCCAGCAGCACCGAGGACAGGGTCTGGGAGACCCAGTACTTC
CASSTEDRVWETQYF
>.|TRBV5-1|TRBJ2-2|TRBD2
TGCGCCAGCAGCCCCGGACTAGCGGGAGGGACCGGGGAGCTGTTTTTT
CASSPGLAGGTGELFF
>.|TRBV12-3/TRBV12-4|TRBJ2-2|.
TGTGCCAGCAGTTTGGACAGGTATAGCGGGTTGAACACCGGGGAGCTGTTTTTT
CASSLDRYSGLNTGELFF
>few|TRBV18|TRBJ2-1|.
TGTGCCAGCTCACCACCCCCTGGGAATGAGCAGTTCTTC
CASSPPPGNEQFF
>few|TRBV12-3/TRBV12-4|TRBJ2-1|.
TGTGCCACCTCGGTTGTGCTTCGGGACAATGAGCAGTTCTTC
CATSVVLRDNEQFF
>few|TRBV9|TRBJ2-6|.
TGTGCCAGCAGCGTAGTTCCGGGCCCTAGCTCTGGGGCCAACGTCCTGACTTTC
CASSVVPGPSSGANVLTF
>.|TRBV28|TRBJ2-5|TRBD2
TGTGCCAGCACCCTAGCGGGAGACCATGAGACCCAGTACTTC
CASTLAGDHETQYF
>.|TRBV21-1|TRBJ2-1|.
TGTGCCAGCAGCAAAAACTACTCCTACAATGAGCAGTTCTTC
CASSKNYSYNEQFF
>.|TRBV27|TRBJ2-5|.
TGTGCCAGCAGTTTAAGTACAGGGAGATTGGAGACCCAGTACTTC
CASSLSTGRLETQYF
>.|TRBV5-1|TRBJ2-7|.
TGCGCCAGCAGCTTGAAGTCAGAGCCCTCCTACGAGCAGTACTTC
CASSLKSEPSYEQYF
>.|TRBV11-2|TRBJ2-1|TRBD2
TGTGCCAGCAGCACCCGACTAGCGGGAGTAGTCTATGAGCAGTTCTTC
CASSTRLAGVVYEQFF